These T cell receptor beta chains were read from a single sample in a study of T cells in Graves' hyperthyroidism and ophthalmopathy. Via MiXCR, TCRdb re-called the multiplex PCR reads, giving one row per CDR3 protein. The sample lists over 500,000 distinct CDR3 sequences, around 15% seen once, with 25% to 30% in the top ten. Sequenced sample: blood. Receptor source: a woman in her twenties or thirties with Graves' ophthalmopathy. The CDR3 runs from the conserved cysteine through the conserved F or W. The order of the fields is V gene, CDR3 length, J gene, CDR3 protein.

TRBV29-1	14	TRBJ2-7	CSVEGGRNPYEQYF
TRBV20-1	18	TRBJ2-6	CSARDYLASRSGANVLTF
TRBV30	12	TRBJ1-1	CAWSGQGVKAFF
TRBV20-1	14	TRBJ2-7	CSVREDRGIPEQYF
TRBV9	21	TRBJ2-1	CASSPGAYRTSGRAGYNEQFF
TRBV14	17	TRBJ1-2	CASSQEMVGGPGYGYTF
TRBV7-2	16	TRBJ1-2	CASSSPTVQGDSGYTF
TRBV18	16	TRBJ2-7	CASSRPGTYPFDEQYF
TRBV2	19	TRBJ2-2	CASSELGLAGDITTGELFF
TRBV20-1	15	TRBJ2-5	CSASPIRTGQETQYF
TRBV6-4	19	TRBJ2-6	CASSDQTGRPFSGANVLTF
TRBV4-3	16	TRBJ2-3	CASSIGLAARTDTQYF
TRBV4-3	16	TRBJ2-2	CASSQEEGRIGGEPFF
TRBV7-3	13	TRBJ2-7	CASSAGTNYEQYF
TRBV12-3/TRBV12-4	16	TRBJ2-1	CASSFSTSGGYNEQFF
TRBV19	15	TRBJ1-5	CASSMKSRGNQPQHF
TRBV28	13	TRBJ1-6	CASIDREGSPLHF
TRBV6-1	14	TRBJ2-7	CASSPTQSSYEQYF
TRBV14	15	TRBJ2-5	CASSQVRAGEETQYF
TRBV2	18	TRBJ1-5	CASSDPQWGMGPNQPQHF